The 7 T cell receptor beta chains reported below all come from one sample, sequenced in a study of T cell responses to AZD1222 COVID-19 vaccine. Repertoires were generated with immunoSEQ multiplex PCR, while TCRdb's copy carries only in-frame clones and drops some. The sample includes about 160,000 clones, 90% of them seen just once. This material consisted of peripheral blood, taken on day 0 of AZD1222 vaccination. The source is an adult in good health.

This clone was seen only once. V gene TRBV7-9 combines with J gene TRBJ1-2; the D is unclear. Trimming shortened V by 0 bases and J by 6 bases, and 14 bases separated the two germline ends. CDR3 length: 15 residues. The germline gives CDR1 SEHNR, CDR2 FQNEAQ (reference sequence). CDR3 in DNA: TGTGCCAGCAGCTTAGCGCAGGAACACCCGAATGGCTACACCTTC. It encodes CASSLAQEHPNGYTF.

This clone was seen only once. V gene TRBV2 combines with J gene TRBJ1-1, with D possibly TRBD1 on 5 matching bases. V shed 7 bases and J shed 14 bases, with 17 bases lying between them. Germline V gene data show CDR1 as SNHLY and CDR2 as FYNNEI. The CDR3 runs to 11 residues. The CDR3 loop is CASTVRDLGFF. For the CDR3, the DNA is TGTGCCAGCACCGTCCGGGACTTGGGGTTCTTT.

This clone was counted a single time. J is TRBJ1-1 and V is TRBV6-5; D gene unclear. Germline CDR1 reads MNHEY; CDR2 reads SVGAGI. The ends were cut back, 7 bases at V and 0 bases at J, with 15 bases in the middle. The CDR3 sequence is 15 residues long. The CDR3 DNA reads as TGTGCCAGCACCGAAAGTACAGCCTTGAACACTGAAGCTTTCTTT. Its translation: CASTESTALNTEAFF.

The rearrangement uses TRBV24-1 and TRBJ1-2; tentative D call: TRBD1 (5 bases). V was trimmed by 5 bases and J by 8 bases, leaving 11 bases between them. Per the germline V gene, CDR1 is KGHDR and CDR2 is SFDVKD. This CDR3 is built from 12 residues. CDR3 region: CATSGQGRGYTF. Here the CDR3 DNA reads TGTGCCACCAGTGGTCAGGGTCGGGGCTACACCTTC.

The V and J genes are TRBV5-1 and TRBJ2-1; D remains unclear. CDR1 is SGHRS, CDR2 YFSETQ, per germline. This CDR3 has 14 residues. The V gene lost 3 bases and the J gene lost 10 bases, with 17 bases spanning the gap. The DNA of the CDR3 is TGCGCCAGCAGCTATCAGGACCAGGTCAGGGAGCAGTTCTTC. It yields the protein CASSYQDQVREQFF.

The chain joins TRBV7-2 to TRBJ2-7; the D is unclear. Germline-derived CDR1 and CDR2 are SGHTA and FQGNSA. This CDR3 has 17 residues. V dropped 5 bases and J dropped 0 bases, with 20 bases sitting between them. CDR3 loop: CASSEEAMFVSSYEQYF. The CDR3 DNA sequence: TGTGCCAGCAGCGAAGAGGCAATGTTTGTTAGCTCCTACGAGCAGTACTTC.

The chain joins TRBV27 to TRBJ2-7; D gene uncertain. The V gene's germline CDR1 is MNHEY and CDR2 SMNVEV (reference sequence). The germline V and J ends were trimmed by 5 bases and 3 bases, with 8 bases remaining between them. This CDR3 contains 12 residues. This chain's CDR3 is CASSPSFYEQYF. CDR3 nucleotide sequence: TGTGCCAGCAGTCCCTCGTTCTACGAGCAGTACTTC.